Sequencing of this TCR beta chain was carried out in a study of T cells in Graves' hyperthyroidism and ophthalmopathy. An absence of ophthalmopathy progression within 18 months meant stable Graves' hyperthyroidism. The CDR3 has 17 amino acids. J gave up 4 bases and V 5 bases, and 14 bases lay outside the gene matches. Germline V lookup: CDR1 SGHTA, CDR2 FQGNSA. This clonotype came up many times. The source material, RNA transcripts, was used to amplify TCR beta CDR3 regions. The HTBI primer set served for first-round RT-PCR of the TCR CDR3. TCRdb re-called the multiplex PCR reads through MiXCR, storing one row per CDR3 protein. Among 300,000 to 450,000 distinct CDR3 sequences, over 10% were seen once, and the ten largest hold roughly 9.2%.

This chain connects TRBV7-2 to TRBJ2-3; TRBD2 aligns across 8 bases. The sequence derives from a woman between 18 and 30 years old with Graves' hyperthyroidism. Sequencing input: blood. In nucleotides, the CDR3 is TGTGCCAGCAGCGTTCGGGGGGGGGCGGGAGGCCCAGATACGCAGTATTTT. Protein: CASSVRGGAGGPDTQYF.